This is a list of T cell receptor beta chains from one sample in a study of early T cells in non-severe SARS-CoV-2 infection. TCRdb recomputed calls from the 5' RACE reads with MiXCR, one row per CDR3 protein. The sample consists of about 83,000 distinct CDR3 sequences, about 10% of them appearing once. This specimen consisted of whole blood, obtained at baseline. These receptors originate from an adult who was a healthcare worker with PCR-confirmed SARS-CoV-2 infection or an uninfected control (not recorded which). Both conserved end residues are part of each CDR3. Each record gives: J gene, D gene, clone size, V gene, CDR3 protein, CDR3 DNA. D genes are given only for firm matches. The listing skips clone size in some rows; elsewhere it reads once, few, many or a size class.

>TRBJ2-1|-|few|TRBV5-1
CASSLVAGPDVPGSSYNEQFF
TGCGCCAGCAGCTTGGTGGCGGGACCCGATGTGCCTGGAAGCTCCTACAATGAGCAGTTCTTC
>TRBJ2-7|TRBD1|few|TRBV11-2
CASSLVGSGTGNFEQYF
TGTGCCAGCAGCTTAGTCGGTTCCGGGACAGGAAACTTCGAGCAGTACTTC
>TRBJ2-7|TRBD1|-|TRBV27
CASRTGVSSYEQYF
TGTGCCAGCCGCACAGGGGTCTCTTCCTACGAGCAGTACTTC
>TRBJ2-2|-|few|TRBV18
CASSPLGPRGTGELFF
TGTGCCAGCTCACCGTTGGGTCCCCGGGGCACCGGGGAGCTGTTTTTT
>TRBJ2-1|-|many|TRBV28
CASSLRPAGEQFF
TGTGCCAGCAGTTTGAGGCCCGCGGGTGAGCAGTTCTTC
>TRBJ2-1|-|-|TRBV3-1
CASSPTGVLGNEQFF
TGTGCCAGCAGCCCAACGGGGGTGTTGGGCAATGAGCAGTTCTTC
>TRBJ2-3|TRBD2|-|TRBV12-3/TRBV12-4
CASSWGLAVNTDTQYF
TGTGCCAGCAGTTGGGGACTAGCGGTAAACACAGATACGCAGTATTTT
>TRBJ1-2|TRBD1|many|TRBV10-3
CAIRGTGDYGYTF
TGTGCCATCAGGGGGACAGGGGACTATGGCTACACCTTC
>TRBJ2-5|-|many|TRBV7-6
CASSSTRGETQYF
TGTGCCAGCAGCTCTACAAGGGGAGAGACCCAGTACTTC
>TRBJ2-1|-|-|TRBV7-9
CASSGTYNEQFF
TGTGCCAGCAGCGGGACCTACAATGAGCAGTTCTTC
>TRBJ2-5|-|few|TRBV6-1
CATSLGEETQYF
TGTGCCACCTCGTTAGGAGAAGAGACCCAGTACTTC
>TRBJ2-7|-|-|TRBV30
CAWSNQGGYEQYF
TGTGCCTGGAGTAACCAAGGCGGCTACGAGCAGTACTTC
>TRBJ2-7|-|-|TRBV28
CASSLGGGLIYEQYF
TGTGCCAGCAGTTTAGGGGGCGGATTAATCTACGAGCAGTACTTC
>TRBJ1-1|TRBD1|many|TRBV7-9
CASSLGQGNTEAFF
TGTGCCAGCAGCTTGGGACAGGGTAACACTGAAGCTTTCTTT
>TRBJ2-7|-|many|TRBV6-2/TRBV6-3
CASSLQGETGEQYF
TGTGCCAGCAGTTTACAGGGCGAAACGGGCGAGCAGTACTTC
>TRBJ1-3|-|many|TRBV28
CASTTATGFGNTIYF
TGTGCCAGCACCACCGCAACAGGGTTTGGAAACACCATATATTTT
>TRBJ2-5|TRBD2|-|TRBV9
CASSVGLAGGETQYF
TGTGCCAGCAGCGTAGGACTAGCGGGGGGAGAGACCCAGTACTTC
>TRBJ2-3|-|many|TRBV2
CASSPGTSLSDTQYF
TGTGCCAGCAGTCCCGGGACCTCTCTCTCAGATACGCAGTATTTT
>TRBJ1-6|-|-|TRBV11-2
CASSHNSPLHF
TGTGCCAGCAGCCATAATTCACCCCTCCACTTT
>TRBJ2-1|-|-|TRBV5-4
CASSLDVGSYNELFF
TGTGCCAGCAGCTTGGATGTAGGCTCCTACAATGAGCTGTTCTTC
>TRBJ2-5|-|many|TRBV7-9
CASSLVGETQYF
TGTGCCAGCAGCTTAGTAGGAGAGACCCAGTACTTC
>TRBJ2-1|-|few|TRBV7-6
CASSSVGGEQFF
TGTGCCAGCAGCTCCGTAGGGGGTGAGCAGTTCTTC
>TRBJ1-1|-|few|TRBV24-1
CATSALGGTLSF
TGTGCCACCAGTGCATTGGGGGGGACGCTTTCTTTT
>TRBJ1-5|-|few|TRBV24-1
CATSEGVVQPQHF
TGTGCCACCAGTGAAGGAGTCGTTCAGCCCCAGCATTTT
>TRBJ2-7|-|few|TRBV27
CASSFLSVTPGPIPYEQYF
TGTGCCAGCAGTTTCCTTTCCGTCACTCCGGGTCCTATCCCCTACGAGCAGTACTTC
>TRBJ2-2|TRBD2|-|TRBV3-1
CASSRPSGSTGELFF
TGTGCCAGCAGCCGGCCTAGCGGGAGCACCGGGGAGCTGTTTTTT
>TRBJ2-1|TRBD2|few|TRBV5-6
CASSYWTSGNMRSNEQFF
TGTGCCAGCAGCTACTGGACTAGCGGGAACATGAGAAGCAATGAGCAGTTCTTC
>TRBJ2-1|TRBD1|few|TRBV2
CASRPSGTGIYNEQFF
TGTGCCAGCAGGCCTTCCGGGACAGGCATCTACAATGAGCAGTTCTTC
>TRBJ2-3|TRBD2|few|TRBV12-3/TRBV12-4
CASSKSGRLLDTQYF
TGTGCCAGCAGCAAAAGCGGGAGGCTCTTAGATACGCAGTATTTT
>TRBJ2-1|TRBD2|-|TRBV5-1
CASSLAGGLSYNEQFF
TGCGCCAGCAGCTTGGCGGGAGGGCTGTCCTACAATGAGCAGTTCTTC
>TRBJ1-5|-|few|TRBV28
CASSLVRRKPQHF
TGTGCCAGCAGTTTGGTCCGAAGAAAGCCCCAGCATTTT
>TRBJ2-2|-|few|TRBV11-2
CASSPRAQGSSGELFF
TGTGCCAGCAGCCCCCGGGCACAGGGCTCCTCCGGGGAGCTGTTTTTT
>TRBJ2-4|TRBD1|-|TRBV7-9
CASSPRNRGQANIQYF
TGTGCCAGCAGCCCGCGTAACAGGGGGCAGGCAAACATTCAGTACTTC
>TRBJ2-7|-|-|TRBV5-1
CASSLAPGHYNEQYF
TGCGCCAGCAGCTTGGCCCCCGGACATTACAACGAGCAGTACTTC
>TRBJ1-2|TRBD1|-|TRBV10-3
CAISDGQGANYGYTF
TGTGCCATCAGTGACGGGCAGGGGGCTAACTATGGCTACACCTTC
>TRBJ2-5|-|-|TRBV18
CASSLQRQSQETQYF
TGTGCCAGCTCTCTTCAGCGACAGTCCCAAGAGACCCAGTACTTC
>TRBJ2-7|-|-|TRBV3-1
CASSQDNRKFGEQYF
TGTGCCAGCAGCCAAGACAATCGGAAATTTGGCGAGCAGTACTTC
>TRBJ2-5|-|few|TRBV11-1
CASSLAWEETQYF
TGTGCCAGCAGCTTAGCGTGGGAAGAGACCCAGTACTTC
>TRBJ1-2|-|few|TRBV3-1
CASSQGGSGSGYTF
TGTGCCAGCAGCCAAGGTGGCTCGGGAAGTGGCTACACCTTC
>TRBJ2-5|-|few|TRBV6-1
CASSDQAGGGETQYF
TGTGCCAGCAGTGACCAGGCTGGGGGTGGAGAGACCCAGTACTTC